These 14 T cell receptor beta chains were sequenced from one sample in a study of early T cells in non-severe SARS-CoV-2 infection. Using its own MiXCR run on the 5' RACE reads, TCRdb lists one record per CDR3 protein. The sample has roughly 67,000 distinct CDR3 sequences; 10% to 15% are singletons. Sequenced input: whole blood. These receptors all come from an adult who was a healthcare worker with PCR-confirmed SARS-CoV-2 infection or an uninfected control (not recorded which).

This clonotype was detected many times. The V and J genes are TRBV12-3 or TRBV12-4 and TRBJ1-5; the D gene is possibly TRBD1 (5 bases). Between the trimmed V and J ends, which lost 3 bases and 6 bases, there was a span of 9 bases. This CDR3 has 13 amino acids. The CDR3 loop is CASSLGVPQPQHF. Written as DNA, the CDR3 is TGTGCCAGCAGTTTGGGGGTCCCTCAGCCCCAGCATTTT.

This clonotype was seen only a few times. The gene calls are TRBV5-6 and TRBJ1-5; D unresolved. Germline CDR1 reads SGHDT; CDR2 reads YYEEEE. Trimming pared 2 bases from V and 7 bases from J, leaving 7 bases between. The CDR3 contains 12 residues. CDR3 in DNA: TGTGCCAGCAGCTTAGGAAAGCAGCCCCAGCATTTT. As protein: CASSLGKQPQHF.

This clonotype showed up just a few times. The chain employs TRBV5-1 and TRBJ2-1, with D tentatively TRBD2 (6 bases). This CDR3 contains 14 residues. V shed 3 bases and J shed 4 bases, with 11 bases lying between them. Germline-derived CDR1 and CDR2 are SGHRS and YFSETQ. CDR3: CASSSIREYNEQFF. The CDR3 DNA reads TGCGCCAGCAGCTCGATACGGGAGTACAATGAGCAGTTCTTC.

In this sample, this clonotype turned up many times. This rearrangement joins TRBV4-2 to TRBJ2-5; 9 positions agree with TRBD2. J was trimmed by 2 bases and V by 0 bases; bases with no gene match: 4. Germline CDR1 is LGHNA and CDR2 is YNFKEQ. The CDR3 sequence is 16 residues long. CDR3 sequence: CASSQERAGGQETQYF. CDR3 in DNA: TGTGCCAGCAGCCAAGAACGCGCGGGGGGGCAAGAGACCCAGTACTTC.

This clonotype was recorded many times. The rearrangement uses TRBV10-1 and TRBJ2-7, with 7 bases aligning to TRBD1. The CDR3 has 14 amino acids. Per the germline V gene, CDR1 is WNHNN and CDR2 is SYGVQD (reference sequence). Trimming cost V 6 bases and J 0 bases; bases outside gene matches: 5. CDR3 sequence (DNA): TGCGCCAGCAGCTCCGGGACAGACTCCTACGAGCAGTACTTC. It is translated as CASSSGTDSYEQYF.

This clonotype was detected a few times. A junction end diverges from the germline sequence, so it may reflect a read error. This chain connects TRBV7-9 to TRBJ1-2, with unresolved D. The length of the CDR3 is 14 residues. CDR1 SEHNR and CDR2 FQNEAQ come from the germline V gene (reference sequence). CDR3 sequence reads: CVSSLESVYSGYTF. The DNA of the CDR3 is TGTGTCAGCAGCTTAGAGTCCGTTTATAGTGGCTACACCTTC.

The chain uses TRBV20-1 and TRBJ1-6, with D uncertain. Trimming shortened V by 3 bases and J by 9 bases, and 15 bases separated the two germline ends. The CDR3 runs 14 residues. Germline assignment: CDR1 DFQATT and CDR2 SNEGSKA (reference sequence). The CDR3 nucleotides are TGCAGTGCTAGCCCCCCCTCGGAGGGTTCACCCCTCCACTTT. This codes for CSASPPSEGSPLHF.

The chain has TRBV18 and TRBJ2-7; a possible D gene is TRBD1 (6 bases). CDR3 length: 14 residues. Trimming removed 6 bases at V and 5 bases at J, with 17 bases between. Looked up from germline, CDR1 is KGHSH and CDR2 is LQKENI. In nucleotides, the CDR3 is TGTGCCAGCTCTAAGACGACAGGCGTGGACGAGCAGTACTTC. This codes for CASSKTTGVDEQYF. Using reference TRBV18 and TRBJ2-7 for the parts outside the CDR3, the full variable domain is NAGVMQNPRHLVRRRGQEARLRCSPMKGHSHVYWYRQLPEEGLKFMVYLQKENIIDESGMPKERFSAEFPKEGPSILRIQQVVRGDSAAYFCASSKTTGVDEQYFGPGTRLTVT.

This clonotype was found many times. V gene TRBV18 combines with J gene TRBJ1-5; D is ambiguous. Trimming pared 5 bases from V and 9 bases from J, leaving 14 bases between. Germline CDR1 is KGHSH and CDR2 is LQKENI. The CDR3 is made up of 13 amino acids. The CDR3 bases are TGTGCCAGCTCAGGCGGGTCCGTCGGGCCCCAGCATTTT. Protein product: CASSGGSVGPQHF.

This clonotype was counted only a few times. The chain couples TRBV13 to TRBJ2-7; TRBD2 matches 12 bases. The ends lost 5 bases at V and 2 bases at J; junction bases unmatched: 10. CDR1 is PRHDT and CDR2 is FYEKMQ in the germline V gene (reference sequence). The CDR3 loop spans 17 amino acids. The CDR3 region is CASSHPGLAGATYEQYF. For the CDR3, the DNA is TGTGCCAGCAGCCATCCGGGACTAGCGGGCGCTACCTACGAGCAGTACTTC.

The table lists this clonotype with a few counts. This chain joins TRBV6-5 and TRBJ1-1, with 8 bases identical to TRBD1. CDR1 is MNHEY, CDR2 SVGAGI, per germline. The CDR3 sequence is 15 residues long. The trim removed 4 bases at V and 6 bases at J, leaving 10 bases unmatched. This CDR3 reads CASSWGPGTGPEAFF. CDR3 bases: TGTGCCAGCAGTTGGGGTCCCGGGACAGGCCCTGAAGCTTTCTTT.

The rearrangement links TRBV30 to TRBJ1-3; D unresolved. CDR1 and CDR2 from the germline V gene are GTSNPN and SVGIG (reference sequence). Trimming stripped 0 bases from V and 4 bases from J, with 7 bases between. This CDR3 has 13 residues. CDR3 sequence: CAWSVLPGNTIYF. CDR3 DNA sequence: TGTGCCTGGAGTGTACTTCCCGGAAACACCATATATTTT.

This clonotype has at least ten counts. The V gene is TRBV5-4, the J gene TRBJ2-3; TRBD2 is a possible D gene (5 bases). The CDR3 runs to 12 residues. Germline V lookup: CDR1 SGHNT, CDR2 YYREEE (reference sequence). V shed 4 bases and J shed 6 bases, with 9 bases lying between them. For the CDR3, the DNA is TGTGCCAGCAGCCCGTGGAGGGATACGCAGTATTTT. Its translation is CASSPWRDTQYF.

This clonotype was found many times. The chain is built from TRBV18 and TRBJ1-2; 8 bases match TRBD1. Germline V CDR1 and CDR2: KGHSH, LQKENI. V was pared by 3 bases and J by 0 bases, with 6 bases of the junction left unmatched. The CDR3 spans 16 residues. CDR3 DNA: TGTGCCAGCTCACCTTCGGGACAGGTAGCTAACTATGGCTACACCTTC. Protein product: CASSPSGQVANYGYTF.